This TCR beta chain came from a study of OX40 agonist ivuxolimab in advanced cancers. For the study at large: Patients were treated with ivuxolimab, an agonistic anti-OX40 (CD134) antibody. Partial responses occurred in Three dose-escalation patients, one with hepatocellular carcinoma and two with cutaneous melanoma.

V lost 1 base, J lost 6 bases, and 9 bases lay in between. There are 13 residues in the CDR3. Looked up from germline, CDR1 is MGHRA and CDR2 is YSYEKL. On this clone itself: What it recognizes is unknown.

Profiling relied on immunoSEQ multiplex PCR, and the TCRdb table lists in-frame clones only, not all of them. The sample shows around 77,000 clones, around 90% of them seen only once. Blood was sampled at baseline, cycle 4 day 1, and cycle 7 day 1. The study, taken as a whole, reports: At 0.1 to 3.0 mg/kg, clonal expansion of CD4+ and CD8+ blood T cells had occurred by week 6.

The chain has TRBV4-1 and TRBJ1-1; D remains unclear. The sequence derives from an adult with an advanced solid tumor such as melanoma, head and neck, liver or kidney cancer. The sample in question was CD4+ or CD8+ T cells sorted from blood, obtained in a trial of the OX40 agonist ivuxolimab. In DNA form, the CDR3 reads TGCGCCAGCAGCCAAGTTTATACCTCTGAAGCTTTCTTT. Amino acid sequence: CASSQVYTSEAFF.